This T cell receptor beta chain derives from a study of T cell responses to AZD1222 COVID-19 vaccine. Notes on the study in general: Donors in the cohort were predominantly white British and more often female, and clonal diversity was possibly underestimated.

Profiling relied on immunoSEQ multiplex PCR, and the TCRdb table lists in-frame clones only, not all of them. The sample lists approximately 150,000 clones, 90% to 95% occurring once. To note about this clone: Its antigen is as yet unknown.

The germline V and J ends were trimmed by 2 bases and 3 bases, with 7 bases remaining between them. The CDR3 totals 13 residues. The germline gives CDR1 GTSNPN, CDR2 SVGIG (reference sequence). This clonotype was sampled from an adult in good health. The chain employs TRBV30 and TRBJ1-4; no reliable D call. Material: peripheral blood, obtained on day 0 of AZD1222 vaccination. The CDR3 loop is CAWSKGANEKLFF. The CDR3 coding sequence is TGTGCCTGGAGTAAGGGTGCTAATGAAAAACTGTTTTTT.